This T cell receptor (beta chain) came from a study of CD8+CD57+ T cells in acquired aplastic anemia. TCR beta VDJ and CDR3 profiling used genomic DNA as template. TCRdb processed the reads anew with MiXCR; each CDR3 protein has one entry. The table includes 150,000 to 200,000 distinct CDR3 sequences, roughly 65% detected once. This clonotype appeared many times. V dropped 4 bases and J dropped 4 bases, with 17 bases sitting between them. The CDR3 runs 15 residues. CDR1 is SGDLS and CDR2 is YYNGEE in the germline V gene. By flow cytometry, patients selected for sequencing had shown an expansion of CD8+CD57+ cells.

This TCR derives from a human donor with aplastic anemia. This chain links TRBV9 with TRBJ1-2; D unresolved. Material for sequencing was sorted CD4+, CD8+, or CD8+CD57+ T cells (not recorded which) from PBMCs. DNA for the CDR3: TGTGCCAGCAGCCGTGAGGGCAGGAACTCCTATGGCTACACCTTC. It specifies CASSREGRNSYGYTF.